Sequencing of this TCR beta chain was carried out in a study of blood T cell repertoires in COVID-19. Study-wide context: Some COVID-19 samples were acute and others convalescent; all came from the United States, Italy and Spain.

The germline V and J ends were trimmed by 4 bases and 10 bases, with 18 bases remaining between them. This CDR3 has 15 amino acids. The germline gives CDR1 SGDLS, CDR2 YYNGEE. The protocol was immunoSEQ multiplex PCR, while the TCRdb copy is restricted to in-frame clones and leaves out a portion. Of a few hundred thousand clones listed, about 89% were seen once; the top ten hold over 2%. The J gene is TRBJ1-6, the V gene TRBV9; TRBD1 is a possible D gene (6 bases). The sequenced sample was peripheral blood. The sequence came from a woman aged 45-65 years with acute or convalescent COVID-19. The chain's CDR3 is CASSRGAGSWSPLHF. CDR3 bases: TGTGCCAGCAGCCGGGGGGCAGGGTCCTGGTCACCCCTCCACTTT.